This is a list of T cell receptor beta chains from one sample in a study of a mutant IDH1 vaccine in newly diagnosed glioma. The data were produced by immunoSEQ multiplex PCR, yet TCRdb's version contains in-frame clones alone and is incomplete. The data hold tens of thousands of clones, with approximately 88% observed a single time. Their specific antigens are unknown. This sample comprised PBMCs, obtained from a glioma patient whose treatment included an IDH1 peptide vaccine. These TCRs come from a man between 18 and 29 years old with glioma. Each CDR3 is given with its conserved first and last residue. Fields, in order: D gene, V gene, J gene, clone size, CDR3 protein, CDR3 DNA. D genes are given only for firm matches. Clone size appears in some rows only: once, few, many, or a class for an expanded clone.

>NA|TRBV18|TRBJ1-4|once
CASSPKQGRTLDSEKLFF
TGTGCCAGCTCACCAAAACAGGGACGGACATTGGACTCCGAAAAACTGTTTTTT
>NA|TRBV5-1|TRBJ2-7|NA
CASSLEYARGMGLYF
TGCGCCAGCAGCTTGGAGTACGCCCGGGGTATGGGCCTGTACTTC
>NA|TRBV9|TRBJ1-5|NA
CASSVGGGNNQPQHF
TGTGCCAGCAGCGTAGGAGGGGGAAACAATCAGCCCCAGCATTTT
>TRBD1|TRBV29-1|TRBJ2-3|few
CSAKTGGNPIPRTDTQYF
TGCAGCGCCAAGACAGGGGGCAATCCGATACCCCGCACAGATACGCAGTATTTT
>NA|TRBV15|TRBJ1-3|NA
CATSRGTSGNTIYF
TGTGCCACCAGCAGAGGGACGTCAGGAAACACCATATATTTT
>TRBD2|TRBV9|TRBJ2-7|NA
CASSPTLAGGIYEQYF
TGTGCCAGCAGCCCGACCCTAGCGGGGGGAATCTACGAGCAGTACTTC
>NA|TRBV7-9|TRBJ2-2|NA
CASSPRGASEDTGELFF
TGTGCCAGCAGCCCTCGAGGCGCCTCGGAGGACACCGGGGAGCTGTTTTTT
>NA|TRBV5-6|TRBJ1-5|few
CASSLGSLPNQPQHF
TGTGCCAGCAGCTTGGGGTCCCTCCCCAATCAGCCCCAGCATTTT
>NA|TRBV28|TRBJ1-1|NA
CASSFTRNTEAFF
TGTGCCAGCAGTTTCACACGGAACACTGAAGCTTTCTTT
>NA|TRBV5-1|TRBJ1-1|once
CASSLGSGGGTEAFF
TGCGCCAGCAGCTTGGGATCGGGGGGTGGAACTGAAGCTTTCTTT
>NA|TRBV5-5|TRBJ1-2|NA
CASSLQGQNYGYTF
TGTGCCAGCAGCTTACAGGGTCAGAACTATGGCTACACCTTC
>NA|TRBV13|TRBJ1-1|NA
CAMGTEAFF
TGTGCCATGGGGACTGAAGCTTTCTTT
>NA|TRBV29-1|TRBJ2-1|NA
CSVRDASYNEQFF
TGCAGCGTTAGGGACGCGAGCTACAATGAGCAGTTCTTC
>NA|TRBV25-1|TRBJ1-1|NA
CASSEFRQTEAFF
TGTGCCAGCAGTGAATTCCGACAGACTGAAGCTTTCTTT
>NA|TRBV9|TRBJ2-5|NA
CASSVASQETQYF
TGTGCCAGCAGCGTAGCAAGTCAGGAGACCCAGTACTTC
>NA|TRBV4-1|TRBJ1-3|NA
CASSQEGVSSGNTIYF
TGCGCCAGCAGCCAAGAAGGGGTCAGCTCTGGAAACACCATATATTTT
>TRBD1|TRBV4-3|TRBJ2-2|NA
CASSIRDRGFGELFF
TGCGCCAGCAGCATACGGGACAGGGGTTTCGGGGAGCTGTTTTTT
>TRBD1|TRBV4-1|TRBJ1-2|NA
CASSQAGRGLSGYTF
TGCGCCAGCAGCCAAGCTGGCAGGGGGCTCTCTGGCTACACCTTC
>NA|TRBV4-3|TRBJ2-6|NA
CASSQEVTVGANVLTF
TGCGCCAGCAGCCAAGAAGTGACAGTCGGGGCCAACGTCCTGACTTTC
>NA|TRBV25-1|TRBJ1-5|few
CASSETGRQPQHF
TGTGCCAGCAGTGAAACGGGGCGGCAGCCCCAGCATTTT
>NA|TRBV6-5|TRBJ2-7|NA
CASSQGQTTYEQYF
TGTGCCAGCAGTCAAGGACAGACCACCTACGAGCAGTACTTC
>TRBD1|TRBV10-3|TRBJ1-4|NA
CAIRGTAAGGLFF
TGTGCCATCAGGGGGACCGCGGCAGGGGGACTGTTTTTT
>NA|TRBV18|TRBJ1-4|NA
CASSPITDRTNEKLFF
TGTGCCAGCTCACCAATAACGGACAGAACTAATGAAAAACTGTTTTTT
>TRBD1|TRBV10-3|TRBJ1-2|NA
CAISENLGTGGYGYTF
TGTGCCATCAGTGAGAACCTCGGGACAGGGGGCTATGGCTACACCTTC
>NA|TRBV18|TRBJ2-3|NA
CASSPLVGTQYF
TGTGCCAGCTCACCCCTTGTGGGTACGCAGTATTTT
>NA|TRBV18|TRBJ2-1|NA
CASSPGDPGWNEQFF
TGTGCCAGCTCACCCGGGGACCCCGGTTGGAATGAGCAGTTCTTC
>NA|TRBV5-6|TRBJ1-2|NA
CASSAGYYGYTF
TGTGCCAGCAGCGCAGGGTACTATGGCTACACCTTC
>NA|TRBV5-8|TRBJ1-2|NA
CASSPYPNTPGKITF
TGTGCCAGCAGCCCTTATCCTAATACGCCTGGAAAAATCACCTTC
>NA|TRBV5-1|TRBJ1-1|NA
CASSLTHLNTEAFF
TGCGCCAGCAGCTTGACACACTTGAACACTGAAGCTTTCTTT
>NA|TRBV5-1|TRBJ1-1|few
CASRTDRNTEAFF
TGCGCCAGCCGCACGGACAGGAACACTGAAGCTTTCTTT
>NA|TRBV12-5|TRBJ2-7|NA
CASGLVLGRESYEQYF
TGTGCTAGTGGTTTGGTACTGGGCAGGGAAAGCTACGAGCAGTACTTC
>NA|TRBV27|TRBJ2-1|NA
CASTPRGRVSDEQFF
TGTGCCAGCACCCCCAGAGGTAGGGTAAGCGATGAGCAGTTCTTC
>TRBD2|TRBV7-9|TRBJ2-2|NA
CASSQGTSPGELFF
TGTGCCAGCAGCCAAGGGACTAGCCCCGGGGAGCTGTTTTTT
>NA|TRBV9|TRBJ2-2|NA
CASSLTSGELFF
TGTGCCAGCAGCCTGACTAGCGGGGAGCTGTTTTTT
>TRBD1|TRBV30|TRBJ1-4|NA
CAWGTGTHFEKLFF
TGTGCCTGGGGGACAGGGACGCATTTTGAAAAACTGTTTTTT
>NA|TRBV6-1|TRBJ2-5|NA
CASSGPTVETQYF
TGTGCCAGCTCCGGGCCCACGGTGGAGACCCAGTACTTC
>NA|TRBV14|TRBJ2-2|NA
CASSQLRVVDTGELFF
TGTGCCAGCAGCCAACTTAGGGTAGTTGACACCGGGGAGCTGTTTTTT
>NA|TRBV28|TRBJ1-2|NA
CASSFLSSYGYTF
TGTGCCAGCAGTTTTCTCTCTAGCTATGGCTACACCTTC
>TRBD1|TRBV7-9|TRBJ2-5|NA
CASRLGQKETQYF
TGTGCCAGCAGACTGGGACAGAAAGAGACCCAGTACTTC
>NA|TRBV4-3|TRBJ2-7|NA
CASSQEPASYEQYF
TGCGCCAGCAGCCAAGAACCCGCTAGCTACGAGCAGTACTTC
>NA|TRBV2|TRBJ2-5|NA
CASSEPGTAWAVETQYF
TGTGCCAGCAGTGAACCTGGGACGGCTTGGGCGGTTGAGACCCAGTACTTC
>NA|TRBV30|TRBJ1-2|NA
CAWKGSRDVRSYTF
TGTGCCTGGAAAGGTAGTCGGGATGTTCGGAGCTACACCTTC
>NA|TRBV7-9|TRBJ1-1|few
CASSLENGNTEAFF
TGTGCCAGCAGCTTGGAGAACGGTAACACTGAAGCTTTCTTT
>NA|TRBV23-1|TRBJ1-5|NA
CASKPGTDNQPQHF
TGCGCCAGCAAGCCGGGGACGGATAATCAGCCCCAGCATTTT
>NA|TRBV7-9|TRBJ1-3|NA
CASTPGRDSGNTIYF
TGTGCCAGCACCCCAGGGCGGGACTCTGGAAACACCATATATTTT
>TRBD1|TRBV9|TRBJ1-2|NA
CASRIRQGAYGYTF
TGTGCCAGCAGGATACGACAGGGCGCATATGGCTACACCTTC
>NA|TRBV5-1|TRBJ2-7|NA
CASSFTGTSKYEQYF
TGCGCCAGCAGCTTTACCGGGACAAGTAAATACGAGCAGTACTTC
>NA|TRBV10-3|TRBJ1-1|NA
CAISESGGTFF
TGTGCCATCAGTGAGTCAGGGGGAACTTTCTTT
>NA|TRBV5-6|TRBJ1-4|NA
CASSWVRGSGEKLFF
TGTGCCAGCAGCTGGGTTCGGGGGTCCGGGGAAAAACTGTTTTTT
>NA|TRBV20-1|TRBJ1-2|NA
CSARGPTF
TGCAGTGCTAGAGGCCCAACCTTC
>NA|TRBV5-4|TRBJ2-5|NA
CASSLGTVQETQYF
TGTGCCAGCAGCTTGGGGACAGTCCAAGAGACCCAGTACTTC
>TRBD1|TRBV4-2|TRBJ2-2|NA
CASSHWGQAGSNTGELFF
TGTGCCAGCAGCCACTGGGGACAGGCGGGGTCCAACACCGGGGAGCTGTTTTTT
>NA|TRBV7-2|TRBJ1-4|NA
CASSNRDRRTNEKLFF
TGTGCCAGCAGCAACCGGGACCGAAGAACTAATGAAAAACTGTTTTTT
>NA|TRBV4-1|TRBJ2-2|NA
CASSQDPEVGGELFF
TGCGCCAGCAGCCAAGATCCGGAGGTTGGCGGGGAGCTGTTTTTT
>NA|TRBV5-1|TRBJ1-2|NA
CASTIMGGPVAYGYTF
TGCGCCAGCACCATTATGGGAGGGCCAGTAGCCTATGGCTACACCTTC
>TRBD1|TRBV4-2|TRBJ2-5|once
CASSLSVGQGSQETQYF
TGTGCCAGCAGCCTGAGTGTGGGACAGGGGTCCCAAGAGACCCAGTACTTC
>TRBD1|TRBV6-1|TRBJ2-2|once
CASKTGLANTGELFF
TGTGCCAGCAAGACAGGGCTAGCGAACACCGGGGAGCTGTTTTTT
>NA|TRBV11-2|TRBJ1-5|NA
CASSPRAPGNQPQHF
TGTGCCAGCAGCCCCCGTGCTCCCGGCAATCAGCCCCAGCATTTT
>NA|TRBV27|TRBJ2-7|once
CASSRGRSTYEQYF
TGTGCCAGCAGCCGGGGTCGGAGCACCTACGAGCAGTACTTC
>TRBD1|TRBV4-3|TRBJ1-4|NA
CASSQDTSGTRGEKLFF
TGCGCCAGCAGCCAAGATACCTCCGGGACCAGGGGGGAAAAACTGTTTTTT